The subject of this entry is one T cell receptor (beta chain). Losses at the gene ends were 10 bases for V and 5 bases for J; bases not matched to a gene: 10. This CDR3 spans 13 amino acids. Germline assignment: CDR1 SNHLY and CDR2 FYNNEI. The sample belongs to a study of blood T cell repertoires in COVID-19. As for the study in general: Sites across the United States, Italy and Spain contributed samples from acute and convalescent COVID-19.

In the original workflow: Reference gene primers were amplified, and this amplification served to estimate nucleated cell counts. The protocol was immunoSEQ multiplex PCR, while the TCRdb copy is restricted to in-frame clones and leaves out a portion. Clonal size and the V and J genes are those of that table, whereas D and trimming came from the DNA. This sample has 250,000 to 350,000 clones; around 90% occur once, and the top ten carry less than 2.5%. The sample was peripheral blood. V usage is TRBV2 and J usage is TRBJ1-2, with 7 bases that match TRBD1. The TCR originated in a young man with active or convalescent COVID-19. CDR3 protein: CATWTGVGYGYTF. CDR3 nucleotides: TGTGCCACCTGGACAGGAGTGGGGTATGGCTACACCTTC.